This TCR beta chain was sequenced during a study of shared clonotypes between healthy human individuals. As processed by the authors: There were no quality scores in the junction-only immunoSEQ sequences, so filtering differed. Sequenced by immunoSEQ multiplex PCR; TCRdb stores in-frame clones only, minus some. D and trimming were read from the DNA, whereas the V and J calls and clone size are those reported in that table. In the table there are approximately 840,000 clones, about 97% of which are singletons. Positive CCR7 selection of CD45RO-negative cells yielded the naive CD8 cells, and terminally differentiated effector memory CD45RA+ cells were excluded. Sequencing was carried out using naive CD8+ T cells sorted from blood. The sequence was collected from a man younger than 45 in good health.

The CDR3 bases are TGTGCCAGCAGCCAAGACTCTTATAGCGGGAGTATCGGGCAAGAGACCCAGTACTTC. This translates into CASSQDSYSGSIGQETQYF. This rearrangement joins TRBV14 to TRBJ2-5, with 9 bases lining up with TRBD2. Trimming cost V 0 bases and J 2 bases; bases outside gene matches: 13. CDR1 and CDR2 from the germline V gene are SGHDN and FVKESK. There are 19 residues in the CDR3. Full variable domain (outside the CDR3, taken from reference TRBV14 and TRBJ2-5): EAGVTQFPSHSVIEKGQTVTLRCDPISGHDNLYWYRRVMGKEIKFLLHFVKESKQDESGMPNNRFLAERTGGTYSTLKVQPAELEDSGVYFCASSQDSYSGSIGQETQYFGPGTRLLVL.